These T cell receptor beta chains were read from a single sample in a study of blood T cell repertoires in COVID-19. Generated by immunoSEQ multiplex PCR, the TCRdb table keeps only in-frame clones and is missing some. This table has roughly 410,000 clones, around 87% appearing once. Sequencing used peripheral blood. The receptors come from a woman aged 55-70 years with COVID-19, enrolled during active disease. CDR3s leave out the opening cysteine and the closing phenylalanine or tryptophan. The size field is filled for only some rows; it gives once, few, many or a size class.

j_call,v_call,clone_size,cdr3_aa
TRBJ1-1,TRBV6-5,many,ASNPTDPNTEAF
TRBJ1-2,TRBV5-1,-,ASSFAQGNYGYT
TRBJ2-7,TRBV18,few,ASSPPSGQGDEQY
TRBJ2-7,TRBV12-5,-,ASGPGTGGSYEQY
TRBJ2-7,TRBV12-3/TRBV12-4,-,ASSLGGEQY
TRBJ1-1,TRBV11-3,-,ASSPGSAEAF
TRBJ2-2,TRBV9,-,ASSVVTTSGELF
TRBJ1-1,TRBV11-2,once,ASSPWTASPTEAF
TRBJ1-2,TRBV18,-,ASSSLPRRRSNYGYT
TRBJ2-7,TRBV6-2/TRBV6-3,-,ASSPIGQGGSYEQY
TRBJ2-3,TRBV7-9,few,ASSPTKVFGDTQY
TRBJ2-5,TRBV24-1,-,ATSDSGTSGGETQY
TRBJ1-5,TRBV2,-,ASREGTAQPQH
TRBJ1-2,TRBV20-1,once,SASLGWREVNAYGYT
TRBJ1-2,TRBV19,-,ASSSWAGQENYT
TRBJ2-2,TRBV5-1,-,ASIQTGGFGTGELF
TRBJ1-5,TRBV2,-,ASGSEGQSNQPQH
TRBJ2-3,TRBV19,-,ATRRGGASTDTQY
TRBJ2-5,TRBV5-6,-,ASSLLQETQY
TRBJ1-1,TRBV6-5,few,ASSYSRTGNTEAF
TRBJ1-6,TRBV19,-,ASSMQEAPLH
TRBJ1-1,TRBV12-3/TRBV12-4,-,ASTPGTEAF
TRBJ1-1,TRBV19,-,ASSKQVNTEAF
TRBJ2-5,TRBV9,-,ASSVGRGRETQY
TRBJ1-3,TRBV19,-,ATNTRGGRQGTSGNTIY
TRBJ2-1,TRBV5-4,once,ASSLGTSGGYNEQF
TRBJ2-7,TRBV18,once,ASSPQEGSYEQY
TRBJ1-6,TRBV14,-,ASSQENRVRPYNSPLH
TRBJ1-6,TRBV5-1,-,ASSNGTVDYNSPLH
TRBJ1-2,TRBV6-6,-,ASSFLTGSGYGYT
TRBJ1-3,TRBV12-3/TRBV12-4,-,ASSPTGNTIY
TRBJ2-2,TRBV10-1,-,ASSGIDSGGTGELF
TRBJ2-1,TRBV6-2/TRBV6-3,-,ASSNGLAGNYNEQF
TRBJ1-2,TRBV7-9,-,ASSPGGDLRGYT
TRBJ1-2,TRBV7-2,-,ASSLSAGRGYT
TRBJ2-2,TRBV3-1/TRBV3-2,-,ASSRQGPTNTGELF
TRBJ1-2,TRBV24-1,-,ATSDSRGRGYT
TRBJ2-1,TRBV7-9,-,ASSLGTGWYEQF
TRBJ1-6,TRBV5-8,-,ASRPDRGISPLH
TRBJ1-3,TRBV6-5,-,ASSYSQVHSGNTIY
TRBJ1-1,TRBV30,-,AWSRLPGGQVSQAF
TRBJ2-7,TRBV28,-,ASSPGTHLPYEQY
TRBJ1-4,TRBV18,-,ASSPGQGNEKLF
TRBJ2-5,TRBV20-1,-,SASGWVAGGSGETQY
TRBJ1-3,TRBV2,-,AVGTGGNSGNTIY
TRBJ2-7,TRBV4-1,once,ASSHFTGSANEQY
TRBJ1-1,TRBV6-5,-,ASSLTRGSEAF
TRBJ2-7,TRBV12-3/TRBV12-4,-,ASRFGQGGQY
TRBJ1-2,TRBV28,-,ASSLAREFGYT
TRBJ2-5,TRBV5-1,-,ASSSSVETQY
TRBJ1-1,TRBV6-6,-,ASRRGGANTEAF
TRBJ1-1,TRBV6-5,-,ASSRKQGLPLAAF
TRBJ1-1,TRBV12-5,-,ASGLDRNTEAF
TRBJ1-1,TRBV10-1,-,ASSESRGMSGTEAF
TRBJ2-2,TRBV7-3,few,ASSLIGTANTGELF
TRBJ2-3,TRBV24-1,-,ATSPPGGTDTQY
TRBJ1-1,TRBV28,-,ASSPGTAEAF
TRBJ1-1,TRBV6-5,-,ASGRVRYTEAF
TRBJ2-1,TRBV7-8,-,ASSLWDRVWNEQF